The source of this T cell receptor beta chain is a study of T cell responses to AZD1222 COVID-19 vaccine. The study, taken as a whole, reports: Among vaccine-associated CD4 TCRs, coverage spanned spike, with dominance at 160-218 and 743-854. Baseline antibody screening turned up just a handful of seropositive AZD1222 recipients. Breadth and depth of Spike-specific TCRs rose after two AZD1222 doses.

Combined were second doses at about 4 or about 12 weeks. The CDR3 sequence is 12 residues long. Germline assignment: CDR1 SEHNR and CDR2 FQNEAQ (reference sequence). V dropped 2 bases and J dropped 10 bases, with 11 bases sitting between them. With regard to this clone: What it binds is unknown.

Here immunoSEQ multiplex PCR was the method, and the copy in TCRdb shows in-frame clones only, minus some. The sample holds fewer than 150,000 clones; nearly 90% are singletons and the top ten take approximately 9.8%. This sample comprised peripheral blood, obtained 28 days after the second AZD1222 dose. The TCR was taken from an adult who received the AZD1222 COVID-19 vaccine. This chain links TRBV7-9 with TRBJ1-1, with D unresolved. In nucleotides, the CDR3 is TGTGCCAGCAGCTTAACTGTTGGGGTAGCTTTCTTT. Translating gives CASSLTVGVAFF.